This record covers a single TCR beta chain. Sequencing used immunoSEQ multiplex PCR; TCRdb keeps in-frame clones, though not all of them. The table lists about 170,000 clones, around 89% of them singletons. These data belong to a study of blood T cell repertoires in COVID-19. The overall study: Whether acute or convalescent, the COVID-19 samples came from the United States, Italy and Spain.

This CDR3 region has 16 residues. V was clipped by 2 bases and J by 4 bases; unmatched bases: 5. CDR1 is SGHVS and CDR2 is FNYEAQ in the germline V gene. This chain connects TRBV7-6 to TRBJ2-5; 12 bases are shared with TRBD2. The sequencing sample was made of PBMCs or T cells enriched from blood (not recorded which). The source of this sequence is a woman aged 18 to 35 who had recovered from COVID-19. CDR3 in DNA: TGTGCCAGCAGCTTAAGGGCTAGCGGGAGGGGAGAGACCCAGTACTTC. Translating it yields CASSLRASGRGETQYF.